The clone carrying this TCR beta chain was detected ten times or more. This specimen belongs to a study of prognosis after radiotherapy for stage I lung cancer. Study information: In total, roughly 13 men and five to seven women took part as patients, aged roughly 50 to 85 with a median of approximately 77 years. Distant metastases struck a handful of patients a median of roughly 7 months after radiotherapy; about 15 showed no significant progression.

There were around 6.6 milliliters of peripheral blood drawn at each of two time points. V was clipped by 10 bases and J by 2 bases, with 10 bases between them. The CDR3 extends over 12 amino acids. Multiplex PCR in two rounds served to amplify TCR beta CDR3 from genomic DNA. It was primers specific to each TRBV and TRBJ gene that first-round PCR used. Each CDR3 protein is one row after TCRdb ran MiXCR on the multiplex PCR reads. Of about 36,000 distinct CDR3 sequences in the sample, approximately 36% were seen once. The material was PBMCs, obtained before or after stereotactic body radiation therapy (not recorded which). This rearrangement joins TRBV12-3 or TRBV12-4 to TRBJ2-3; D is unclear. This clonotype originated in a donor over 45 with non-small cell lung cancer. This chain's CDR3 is CAIQNLTDTQYF. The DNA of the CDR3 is TGTGCCATCCAAAACCTCACAGATACGCAGTATTTT.